This T cell receptor beta chain derives from a study of shared T cell receptors in the human thymus. Trimming removed 3 bases from V and 0 bases from J, with 8 bases in between. Germline CDR1 and CDR2: GTSNPN and SVGIG (reference sequence). This CDR3 contains 14 residues. Generated by immunoSEQ multiplex PCR, the TCRdb table keeps only in-frame clones and is missing some. This table has about 400,000 clones, roughly 94% appearing once. This clone was observed once. The V gene is TRBV30, the J gene TRBJ1-4, with unresolved D. Sequencing was performed on thymocytes. The sequence derives from a human donor. DNA of the CDR3: TGTGCCTGGAGCCCTGACCCAACTAATGAAAAACTGTTTTTT. Its translation is CAWSPDPTNEKLFF.